This T cell receptor (beta chain) was sequenced for a study of blood T cell repertoires in COVID-19. Overall study: Some COVID-19 samples were acute and others convalescent; all came from the United States, Italy and Spain. Sample material is recorded as cDNA or gDNA derived from T cells, B-cell-depleted T cells, or PBMCs.

The CDR3 has 13 residues. Germline V gene data show CDR1 as GTSNPN and CDR2 as SVGIG (reference sequence). Germline trimming cut 7 bases from V and 9 bases from J; bases unmatched to any gene: 7. The authors' processing: Scientists estimated how many nucleated cells there were by amplifying reference gene primers. Some clones are missing from TCRdb's copy, which holds only in-frame ones; the method was immunoSEQ multiplex PCR. V and J calls and clone size are copied from that table; D and trimming were computed from the DNA. Of some 490,000 clones detected, 75% to 90% appear once; the ten largest clones hold roughly 3.2%.

Sequencing used peripheral blood. The sequence was obtained from a human donor in a cohort sampled during active COVID-19. The chain carries TRBV30 and TRBJ1-6, with TRBD1 matching 9 bases. The CDR3 region is CAYDRGKISPLHF. The CDR3 coding sequence is TGTGCCTACGACAGGGGGAAAATTTCACCCCTCCACTTT.